This is a list of T cell receptor beta chains from one sample in a study of response to subunit inactivated influenza vaccine. TCRdb recomputed calls from the RT-PCR reads with MiXCR, one row per CDR3 protein. Altogether under 550,000 distinct CDR3 sequences are present, 6% to 9% being singletons, with the ten largest covering roughly 13%. The material sequenced was PBMCs from blood, taken about 23 months after vaccination. The source is a man in his fifties or sixties who received an inactivated influenza vaccine. The CDR3 runs from the conserved cysteine through the conserved F or W. D genes are given only for firm matches. Size is omitted from some rows. Given values are once, few, many or a class for expanded clones.

TRBJ2-3,TRBV7-2,many,12,-,CASSFGYDTQYF,TGTGCCAGCAGCTTCGGCTATGATACGCAGTATTTT
TRBJ2-7,TRBV6-2/TRBV6-3,many,15,-,CASTTDREIPYEQYF,TGTGCCAGCACCACAGACAGAGAGATTCCCTACGAGCAGTACTTC
TRBJ2-1,TRBV20-1,many,14,TRBD1,CSAKDRVRLDEQFF,TGCAGTGCTAAGGACAGGGTGAGATTGGATGAGCAGTTCTTC
TRBJ1-1,TRBV7-9,few,15,-,CASSLSPTGLTEAFF,TGTGCCAGCAGCTTAAGCCCGACAGGACTCACTGAAGCTTTCTTT
TRBJ2-1,TRBV7-2,few,16,-,CASSLEGLGTTNEQFF,TGTGCCAGCAGCTTAGAAGGGCTAGGGACAACAAATGAGCAGTTCTTC
TRBJ1-2,TRBV10-3,many,16,TRBD1,CATVPGQGAPNYGYTF,TGTGCCACTGTACCGGGACAGGGGGCGCCTAACTATGGCTACACCTTC
TRBJ2-7,TRBV28,-,12,-,CASSTRGFEQYF,TGTGCCAGCAGCACACGGGGGTTCGAGCAGTACTTC
TRBJ2-7,TRBV16,-,15,TRBD2,CASSQSGGGSYEQYF,TGTGCCAGCAGCCAATCGGGCGGGGGTAGCTACGAGCAGTACTTC
TRBJ2-7,TRBV29-1,many,12,-,CSVEGTAYEQYF,TGCAGCGTTGAAGGGACAGCCTACGAGCAGTACTTC
TRBJ1-1,TRBV6-1,few,16,-,CASSTILLQGYTEAFF,TGTGCCAGCAGCACCATCTTGTTGCAGGGATACACTGAAGCTTTCTTT
TRBJ2-3,TRBV4-3,many,14,TRBD1,CASSPGTGADTQYF,TGCGCCAGCAGCCCGGGGACAGGGGCAGATACGCAGTATTTT
TRBJ2-2,TRBV7-3,few,17,-,CASSFSARDGVTGELFF,TGTGCCAGCAGCTTTTCTGCCCGGGACGGAGTCACCGGGGAGCTGTTTTTT
TRBJ2-1,TRBV7-9,few,14,-,CASSSLQSGNEQFF,TGTGCCAGCAGCTCCCTCCAGTCGGGCAATGAGCAGTTCTTC
TRBJ2-7,TRBV11-3,few,13,TRBD1,CASSWDRDDEQYF,TGTGCCAGCAGCTGGGACAGGGATGACGAGCAGTACTTC
TRBJ2-5,TRBV5-1,-,14,TRBD1,CASSFRGLRETQYF,TGCGCCAGCAGCTTCAGGGGGTTGAGGGAGACCCAGTACTTC
TRBJ2-3,TRBV15,-,14,-,CATSRERLPDTQYF,TGTGCCACCAGCAGAGAACGACTCCCCGACACGCAGTATTTT
TRBJ1-2,TRBV14,few,14,TRBD1,CASSPRQGGGAHTF,TGTGCCAGCAGCCCTCGACAGGGCGGGGGGGCTCACACCTTC
TRBJ2-5,TRBV6-1,few,11,-,CASNGLETQYF,TGTGCCAGCAACGGGTTGGAGACCCAGTACTTC
TRBJ2-5,TRBV12-3/TRBV12-4,-,14,-,CASRSGLQEETQYF,TGTGCCAGCAGGTCGGGACTCCAAGAAGAGACCCAGTACTTC
TRBJ2-7,TRBV3-1,many,14,TRBD1,CASSQEGQGGEQYF,TGTGCCAGCAGCCAAGAGGGACAGGGAGGTGAGCAGTACTTC
TRBJ2-1,TRBV6-5,-,15,-,CASSYSISTTGGQFF,TGTGCCAGCAGTTACTCCATTTCGACTACAGGCGGGCAGTTCTTC
TRBJ2-7,TRBV10-1,-,16,-,CASGADGSKSNYEQYF,TGCGCCAGCGGGGCGGATGGGTCGAAGAGCAACTACGAGCAGTACTTC
TRBJ1-6,TRBV12-3/TRBV12-4,many,13,-,CASSFGGDSPLHF,TGTGCCAGCAGTTTTGGAGGGGATTCACCCCTCCACTTT
TRBJ1-1,TRBV6-2/TRBV6-3,-,15,-,CASTKIDIQYTEAFF,TGTGCCAGCACCAAAATCGACATCCAATACACTGAAGCTTTCTTT
TRBJ1-1,TRBV27,-,17,TRBD1,CASSLHTGARENTEAFF,TGTGCCAGCAGTTTGCACACAGGGGCTCGGGAAAACACTGAAGCTTTCTTT
TRBJ1-1,TRBV3-1,few,16,-,CASSQTSGKRGNEAFF,TGTGCCAGCAGCCAGACTTCCGGGAAAAGGGGTAATGAAGCTTTCTTT
TRBJ2-3,TRBV3-1,-,15,TRBD2,CASSQPSGGRYTQYF,TGTGCCAGCAGCCAACCTAGCGGGGGTCGGTATACGCAGTATTTT
TRBJ2-1,TRBV12-3/TRBV12-4,-,14,-,CASSLGVRVDEQFF,TGTGCCAGCAGTTTAGGCGTCAGGGTAGATGAGCAGTTCTTC
TRBJ1-2,TRBV7-2,many,15,-,CASSPRTDGAYGYTF,TGTGCCAGCAGCCCTCGGACAGATGGGGCCTATGGCTACACCTTC
TRBJ1-2,TRBV7-2,few,14,-,CASSPSRGAGGYTF,TGTGCCAGCAGCCCAAGTAGGGGGGCAGGTGGCTACACCTTC
TRBJ1-6,TRBV27,-,18,TRBD1,CASSSTNRGLTYNSPLHF,TGTGCCAGCAGTTCGACGAACAGGGGTCTGACCTATAATTCACCCCTCCACTTT
TRBJ2-1,TRBV2,-,13,-,CASTVGDFREQFF,TGTGCCAGCACGGTGGGGGATTTCCGTGAGCAGTTCTTC
TRBJ1-2,TRBV11-2,-,15,TRBD1,CASSATGTGDYGYTF,TGTGCCAGCAGCGCGACCGGGACAGGGGACTATGGCTACACCTTC
TRBJ1-6,TRBV20-1,many,14,-,CSARDRTFNSPLHF,TGCAGTGCTAGAGATCGGACGTTCAATTCACCCCTCCACTTT
TRBJ1-2,TRBV9,few,15,-,CASSVGTGPTEGYTF,TGTGCCAGCAGCGTTGGGACCGGGCCTACGGAAGGCTACACCTTC
TRBJ1-2,TRBV3-1,many,15,TRBD1,CASSPLRTGGNGYTF,TGTGCCAGCAGCCCACTACGGACAGGGGGGAACGGCTACACCTTC
TRBJ2-7,TRBV7-2,many,17,-,CASSAARIRTAQYEQYF,TGTGCCAGCAGCGCAGCCCGTATAAGGACGGCACAATACGAGCAGTACTTC
TRBJ1-2,TRBV4-2,many,16,TRBD1,CASSQDDRALPYGYTF,TGTGCCAGCAGCCAAGACGACAGGGCCCTACCTTATGGCTACACCTTC
TRBJ1-2,TRBV10-3,-,15,-,CAISGGDSGRNGYTF,TGTGCCATCAGTGGGGGGGACTCTGGGAGGAATGGCTACACCTTC
TRBJ2-1,TRBV27,few,15,-,CASRRLPGFDNEQFF,TGTGCCAGCAGAAGACTACCCGGTTTCGACAATGAGCAGTTCTTC
TRBJ2-3,TRBV5-1,many,13,-,CASSAYSLRTQYF,TGCGCCAGCAGCGCCTATAGCCTACGGACGCAGTATTTT
TRBJ1-3,TRBV5-1,many,14,-,CASSIQGLGNTIYF,TGCGCCAGCAGCATCCAGGGCCTCGGAAACACCATATATTTT
TRBJ2-7,TRBV6-2/TRBV6-3,-,14,-,CASQIGAFPYEQYF,TGTGCCAGCCAGATCGGCGCTTTTCCCTACGAGCAGTACTTC
TRBJ1-1,TRBV7-6,-,13,-,CASSLGTDTEAFF,TGTGCCAGCAGCTTAGGTACGGACACTGAAGCTTTCTTT
TRBJ2-3,TRBV7-9,many,15,TRBD2,CASSSPGTTPDTQYF,TGTGCCAGCAGCTCCCCCGGGACTACCCCAGATACGCAGTATTTT
TRBJ1-1,TRBV5-1,few,14,-,CASSLTSGDTEAFF,TGCGCCAGCAGCTTGACATCAGGGGACACTGAAGCTTTCTTT
TRBJ2-4,TRBV11-2,once,14,-,CASSTRWGGNIQYF,TGTGCCAGCAGTACTAGATGGGGTGGCAACATTCAGTACTTC
TRBJ1-2,TRBV12-3/TRBV12-4,-,13,TRBD1,CASSQQGPYGYTF,TGTGCCAGCAGCCAACAGGGGCCTTATGGCTACACCTTC
TRBJ1-1,TRBV29-1,-,13,-,CSVTRMGNTEAFF,TGCAGCGTCACACGGATGGGGAACACTGAAGCTTTCTTT
TRBJ2-5,TRBV5-1,-,13,TRBD2,CASSYSGSETQYF,TGCGCCAGCAGCTATAGCGGGAGCGAGACCCAGTACTTC
TRBJ2-6,TRBV6-1,-,15,-,CASRPRVYGANVLTF,TGTGCCAGCAGGCCTCGGGTTTACGGGGCCAACGTCCTGACTTTC
TRBJ2-2,TRBV7-2,-,14,-,CASSTTENTGELFF,TGTGCCAGCAGTACGACGGAGAACACCGGGGAGCTGTTTTTT
TRBJ2-1,TRBV4-3,few,15,-,CASSQLPGGPNEQFF,TGCGCCAGCAGCCAATTACCCGGGGGGCCCAATGAGCAGTTCTTC